This T cell receptor beta chain was observed in a study of T cell repertoires in cytomegalovirus infection. TCRdb re-derived calls from the reads in MiXCR, one entry per CDR3 protein. Seen here are hundreds of thousands of distinct CDR3 sequences, roughly 6.5% observed once, and the top ten hold around 6.9%. From germline, CDR1 is ENHRY and CDR2 SYGVKD. The CDR3 spans 13 residues. V lost 6 bases, J lost 5 bases, and 10 bases lay in between. Study-wide points: Using cumulative public TCR beta family frequency, the authors identified those who carried CMV together with the relevant HLA.

This clonotype was seen more than once but under ten times. Antigen specificity is unknown. This chain joins TRBV10-3 and TRBJ2-2; D may be TRBD1 or TRBD2 (5 bases each). Sequencing was carried out using PBMCs. This receptor was taken from a human donor in good health (CMV status not recorded). Some clones in this sample may be carry-over from other donors' samples. As DNA, the CDR3 is TGTGCCATCAGGCTCAGGGAGACCGGGGAGCTGTTTTTT. It specifies CAIRLRETGELFF.